The 2 T cell receptor beta chains below come from one sample, sequenced in a study of cytomegalovirus exposure and HLA in healthy donors. The primer mix had 60 Vbeta and 13 Jbeta primers. TCRdb's copy holds only in-frame clones and misses some; the assay was immunoSEQ multiplex PCR. The sample includes about 210,000 clones. Sequencing was carried out using PBMCs. All receptors come from a woman in her twenties or thirties in good health and CMV-seropositive.

The rearrangement links TRBV28 to TRBJ1-4; D unresolved. The CDR3 contains 13 residues. Looked up from germline, CDR1 is MDHEN and CDR2 is SYDVKM. V lost 11 bases, J lost 8 bases, and 18 bases lay in between. DNA for the CDR3: TGTGCCTCTTGCGGGGTAGGGTTGGAAAAACTGTTTTTT. Translated: CASCGVGLEKLFF.

The chain combines TRBV4-3 with TRBJ1-3; D not resolved. The CDR3 is 15 amino acids. CDR1 is LGHNA and CDR2 is YSLEER in the germline V gene. V lost 1 base and J lost 0, with 7 bases in between. In DNA form, the CDR3 reads TGCGCCAGCAGCCAAGGATCCAGCTCTGGAAACACCATATATTTT. It codes for CASSQGSSSGNTIYF.